Each of the 9 T cell receptor beta chains below was sequenced from the same sample in a study of beta chain features in type 1 diabetes. The investigators reverse transcribed all of the isolated RNA, so they sequenced expressed TCRB transcripts. The assay was immunoSEQ multiplex PCR, and TCRdb's table has in-frame clones only and misses some. This sample has hundreds of thousands of clones, with around 30% found just once. The specimen was naive CD4+ T cells from blood. Every receptor here comes from a man younger than 35 in good health.

In this sample, this clone turned up a few times. This chain connects TRBV6-5 to TRBJ2-3; D is tentatively TRBD1 or TRBD2 (5 bases each). Trimming took 7 bases from V and 2 from J, leaving 13 bases between them. The CDR3 is 14 residues long. Germline CDR1 reads MNHEY; CDR2 reads SVGAGI. CDR3 protein: CASTDRLSTDTQYF. The CDR3 nucleotides read TGTGCCAGCACCGACAGACTATCCACAGATACGCAGTATTTT.

Only a few counts were recorded for this clone. The sample carries other DNA sequences with the same CDR3. The genes are TRBV9 and TRBJ2-2; D unclear. Germline V gives CDR1 SGDLS, CDR2 YYNGEE. The V and J ends lost 0 bases and 5 bases respectively, with 5 bases between them. This CDR3 has 13 residues. The CDR3 DNA reads as TGTGCCAGCAGCGTAGCCGGGACCGGGGAGCTGTTTTTT. Translating gives CASSVAGTGELFF.

The gene calls are TRBV28 and TRBJ1-2; D is uncertain. The length of the CDR3 is 14 residues. Per the germline V gene, CDR1 is MDHEN and CDR2 is SYDVKM. Trimming cost V 6 bases and J 4 bases, with 15 bases left between them. The CDR3 DNA follows: TGTGCCAGCAGCTATATTACCTCACCCTATGGCTACACCTTC. Its translation: CASSYITSPYGYTF.

This clone was found a few times. The chain recombines TRBV19 with TRBJ2-7; possible D gene TRBD2, 6 bases. The V and J ends lost 1 base and 0 bases respectively, with 10 bases between them. The V gene's germline CDR1 is LNHDA and CDR2 SQIVND (reference sequence). The CDR3 consists of 15 residues. DNA for the CDR3: TGTGCCAGTAGTATAGTCGGAGGGATCTCCTACGAGCAGTACTTC. Translating it yields CASSIVGGISYEQYF.

V is TRBV30 and J is TRBJ2-7; 7 bases fit TRBD2. V lost 2 bases and J lost 5; bases outside the gene matches: 12. The germline V gene encodes CDR1 GTSNPN and CDR2 SVGIG (reference sequence). The CDR3 sequence is 15 residues long. CDR3 DNA sequence: TGTGCCTGGAGTCCCCCGGGCGGGAGTCCCCACGAGCAGTACTTC. Residues: CAWSPPGGSPHEQYF.

The CDR3, as DNA: TGCGCCAGCAGCTTGGTCCAGGGAATCTACGAGCAGTACTTC. Its protein product is CASSLVQGIYEQYF. This chain uses TRBV5-1 with TRBJ2-7; D is possibly TRBD1 (5 bases). The V gene's germline CDR1 is SGHRS and CDR2 YFSETQ. The ends were cut back, 0 bases at V and 3 bases at J, with 10 bases in the middle. The CDR3 contains 14 residues.

The chain employs TRBV29-1 and TRBJ2-7, with 8 bases identical to TRBD1. This CDR3 has 14 residues. With 4 bases clipped from V and 2 bases from J, the junction kept 7 bases outside the gene matches. CDR1 SQVTM and CDR2 ANQGSEA come from the germline V gene. The CDR3 reads CSVGRQGLPYEQYF. In DNA, the CDR3 is TGCAGCGTTGGGAGACAGGGGCTCCCCTACGAGCAGTACTTC.

The chain has TRBV6-6 and TRBJ2-7, with D unresolved. Germline V gives CDR1 MNHNY, CDR2 SVGAGI (reference sequence). The ends were cut back, 4 bases at V and 7 bases at J, with 14 bases in the middle. The CDR3 is 13 residues long. The CDR3 DNA sequence: TGTGCCAGCAGTTCCCAACGTGCTGAAGAGCAGTACTTC. Protein product: CASSSQRAEEQYF.

This chain uses TRBV5-4 with TRBJ2-4; D unresolved. Germline CDR1 is SGHNT and CDR2 is YYREEE (reference sequence). With 5 bases removed from V and 0 bases from J, the gap between germline ends came to 9 bases. CDR3 size: 14 residues. The CDR3 DNA sequence: TGTGCCAGCAGGGTCGACCCAGCCAAAAACATTCAGTACTTC. This encodes CASRVDPAKNIQYF.